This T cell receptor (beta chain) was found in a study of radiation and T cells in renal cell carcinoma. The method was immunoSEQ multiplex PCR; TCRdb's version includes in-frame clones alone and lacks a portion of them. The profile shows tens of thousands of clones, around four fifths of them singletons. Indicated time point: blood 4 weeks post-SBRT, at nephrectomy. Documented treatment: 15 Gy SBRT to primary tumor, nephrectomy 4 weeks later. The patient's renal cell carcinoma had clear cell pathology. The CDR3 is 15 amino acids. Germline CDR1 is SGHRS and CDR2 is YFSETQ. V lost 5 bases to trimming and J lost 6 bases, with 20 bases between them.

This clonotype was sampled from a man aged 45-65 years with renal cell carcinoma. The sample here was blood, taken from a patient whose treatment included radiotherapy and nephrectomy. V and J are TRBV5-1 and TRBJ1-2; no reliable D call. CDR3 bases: TGCGCCAGCAGGGGCGGTAGTCCAGCCATCCATGGCTACACCTTC. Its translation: CASRGGSPAIHGYTF.